The 18 T cell receptor beta chains presented below share a single source sample, sequenced in a study of shared clonotypes between healthy human individuals. The table came from immunoSEQ multiplex PCR; TCRdb's copy has only in-frame clones and leaves some out. The table lists millions of clones, roughly 91% of them singletons. Naive-designated CD8 cells lacked CD45RO, were positively enriched for CCR7, and omitted terminally differentiated effector memory CD45RA+ cells. The sample comprised naive CD8+ T cells from PBMCs. The receptors originated from a man aged 18 to 30 in good health. Some clones in this sample may be carry-over from other donors' samples.

The rearrangement uses TRBV19 and TRBJ1-2; D is unclear. The CDR3 loop spans 14 amino acids. The V end lost 7 bases, the J end lost 6 bases, and 18 bases lay between the germline ends. CDR1 and CDR2 from the germline V gene are LNHDA and SQIVND (reference sequence). CDR3 protein: CASTRVSGADGYTF. CDR3 DNA: TGTGCCAGTACCCGGGTATCGGGTGCGGATGGCTACACCTTC.

The rearrangement uses TRBV2 and TRBJ2-7; weak D call: TRBD1 (7 bases). CDR1 is SNHLY, CDR2 FYNNEI, per germline. This CDR3 has 16 residues. The V and J ends lost 6 bases and 5 bases respectively, with 23 bases between them. CDR3 nucleotide sequence: TGTGCCAGCAGAGACCGGACAGGAGGGGTTTTTAACGAGCAGTACTTC. It codes for CASRDRTGGVFNEQYF.

The chain couples TRBV7-9 to TRBJ2-3; 10 nucleotides agree with TRBD2. Germline trimming cut 3 bases from V and 0 bases from J; bases unmatched to any gene: 6. Germline CDR1 and CDR2: SEHNR and FQNEAQ (reference sequence). The CDR3 length is 17 residues. The CDR3 protein is CASSFRLAGYSTDTQYF. CDR3 bases: TGTGCCAGCAGCTTCCGACTAGCGGGCTATAGCACAGATACGCAGTATTTT.

The chain is built from TRBV6-1 and TRBJ2-7; possible D gene TRBD2, 5 bases. V lost 10 bases and J lost 2, with 18 bases in between. The CDR3 has 14 residues. Germline CDR1 MNHNS, CDR2 SASEGT. CDR3 in amino acids: CATEEPDWTYEQYF. In DNA form, the CDR3 reads TGTGCCACCGAGGAACCGGACTGGACCTACGAGCAGTACTTC.

CDR3 nucleotide sequence: TGTGCCTGGAGTCCCTCGGGGGGGCTTATCAGGCAGCCCCAGCATTTT. Its protein product is CAWSPSGGLIRQPQHF. This sequence joins TRBV30 and TRBJ1-5, with D possibly being TRBD1 (6 bases). Germline loops: CDR1 GTSNPN, CDR2 SVGIG (reference sequence). V was pared by 2 bases and J by 7 bases, with 21 bases between. The CDR3 is 16 amino acids.

The sample holds one count of this clone. J is TRBJ2-1 and V is TRBV27; 7 bases match TRBD2. In germline, CDR1 is MNHEY, CDR2 SMNVEV (reference sequence). With 5 bases clipped from V and 6 bases from J, the junction kept 7 bases outside the gene matches. This CDR3 region has 14 residues. CDR3 loop: CASSTTGLLNEQFF. As DNA, the CDR3 is TGTGCCAGCAGTACCACGGGACTACTCAATGAGCAGTTCTTC.

CDR3 DNA sequence: TGTGCCAGCTCACCACTCCAGGTCTCCTACGAGCAGTACTTC. The encoded protein is CASSPLQVSYEQYF. The chain carries TRBV18 and TRBJ2-7; D call uncertain. This CDR3 contains 14 residues. Germline assignment: CDR1 KGHSH and CDR2 LQKENI. Trimming took off 1 base at V and 0 bases at J, with 7 bases between the two ends.

Comment on this clone: Other DNA sequences from this sample encode an identical CDR3 as well. The rearrangement links TRBV6-5 to TRBJ2-7; no reliable D call. Germline lookup yields CDR1 MNHEY and CDR2 SVGAGI. The CDR3 contains 11 residues. Deletions cut 2 bases from V and 6 bases from J, with 5 bases between. The CDR3 DNA reads TGTGCCAGCAGTTACGTGGGCGAGCAGTACTTC. Protein sequence: CASSYVGEQYF.

The chain employs TRBV19 and TRBJ2-6, with a tentative D call TRBD2 (5 bases). From germline, CDR1 is LNHDA and CDR2 SQIVND (reference sequence). The CDR3 is 20 amino acids. Trimming left V 4 bases short and J 0 bases short, with 22 bases between. This CDR3 reads CASSNNEVWVRDSGANVLTF. The CDR3 nucleotides read TGTGCCAGTAGTAATAATGAGGTCTGGGTGAGGGACTCTGGGGCCAACGTCCTGACTTTC.

The gene calls are TRBV27 and TRBJ2-3; TRBD2 aligns across 13 bases. The germline V gene has CDR1 MNHEY and CDR2 SMNVEV (reference sequence). This CDR3 is 16 amino acids long. With 7 bases clipped from V and 6 bases from J, the junction kept 10 bases outside the gene matches. The CDR3 here is CASKPPPTSGRDTQYF. The DNA for the CDR3 is TGTGCCAGCAAACCCCCCCCGACTAGCGGGAGGGATACGCAGTATTTT.

V and J are TRBV28 and TRBJ2-1; D is undetermined. CDR3 length equals 13 residues. Trimming stripped 3 bases from V and 4 bases from J, with 7 bases between. Germline V CDR1 and CDR2: MDHEN, SYDVKM. CDR3 amino acids: CASSFNSYNEQFF. The CDR3 nucleotides read TGTGCCAGCAGTTTCAACAGTTACAATGAGCAGTTCTTC.

The rearrangement links TRBV6-5 to TRBJ2-1, with 8 bases lining up with TRBD2. The germline CDR1 and CDR2 sequences are MNHEY and SVGAGI. This CDR3 region has 15 residues. Losses at the gene ends were 6 bases for V and 2 bases for J; bases not matched to a gene: 6. The CDR3 bases are TGTGCCAGCAGCGAAAGCGGGAGCCCCTACAATGAGCAGTTCTTC. Protein product: CASSESGSPYNEQFF.

CDR3 region: CAISDQGTSDRVQYF. For the CDR3, the DNA is TGTGCCATCAGTGACCAAGGGACTAGCGATAGGGTGCAGTACTTC. The V gene is TRBV10-3, the J gene TRBJ2-7; TRBD2 matches at 10 bases. CDR1 ENHRY and CDR2 SYGVKD come from the germline V gene. The CDR3 has 15 residues. With V trimmed by 3 bases and J by 9 bases, 11 bases remained unmatched.

J is TRBJ2-7 and V is TRBV29-1; tentatively, D is TRBD1 (6 bases). The germline V gene encodes CDR1 SQVTM and CDR2 ANQGSEA. The V gene lost 6 bases and the J gene lost 1 base, with 19 bases spanning the gap. This CDR3 spans 15 amino acids. CDR3 amino acids: CSVGAGVKASYEQYF. As DNA, the CDR3 is TGCAGCGTGGGGGCGGGTGTCAAGGCTTCCTACGAGCAGTACTTC.

V is TRBV18 and J is TRBJ2-5; no clear D gene. Trimming cost V 0 bases and J 2 bases, with 13 bases left between them. CDR1 is KGHSH and CDR2 is LQKENI in the germline V gene. The CDR3 sequence is 16 residues long. CDR3 in DNA: TGTGCCAGCTCACCACCGAAGGCTGAACTTCAAGAGACCCAGTACTTC. Protein: CASSPPKAELQETQYF.

This clone was picked up one time. The rearrangement links TRBV27 to TRBJ2-5; tentatively, D is TRBD1 or TRBD2 (5 bases each). With 1 base removed from V and 5 bases from J, the gap between germline ends came to 8 bases. This CDR3 has 13 amino acids. Per the germline V gene, CDR1 is MNHEY and CDR2 is SMNVEV (reference sequence). CDR3 amino acids: CASSLLGVETQYF. CDR3 coding DNA: TGTGCCAGCAGTTTATTGGGGGTGGAGACCCAGTACTTC.

This clone appeared a single time. The chain employs TRBV7-2 and TRBJ2-7; a weak D match, TRBD1 (6 bases). Germline V lookup: CDR1 SGHTA, CDR2 FQGNSA. V was cut by 2 bases and J by 6 bases, with 11 bases left in between. This CDR3 spans 13 amino acids. This CDR3 reads CASSLTGMGEQYF. The CDR3, as DNA: TGTGCCAGCAGCTTAACAGGGATGGGCGAGCAGTACTTC.

This clone was detected once. The V call is TRBV12-5, the J call TRBJ1-1; 9 bases are shared with TRBD1. The CDR3 totals 16 residues. J lost 1 base, V lost 2 bases, and 5 bases had no gene match. The germline gives CDR1 LGHNT, CDR2 FRNRAP. The chain's CDR3 is CASGLNDRGTNTEAFF. For the CDR3, the DNA is TGTGCTAGTGGTTTGAACGACAGGGGGACGAACACTGAAGCTTTCTTT.